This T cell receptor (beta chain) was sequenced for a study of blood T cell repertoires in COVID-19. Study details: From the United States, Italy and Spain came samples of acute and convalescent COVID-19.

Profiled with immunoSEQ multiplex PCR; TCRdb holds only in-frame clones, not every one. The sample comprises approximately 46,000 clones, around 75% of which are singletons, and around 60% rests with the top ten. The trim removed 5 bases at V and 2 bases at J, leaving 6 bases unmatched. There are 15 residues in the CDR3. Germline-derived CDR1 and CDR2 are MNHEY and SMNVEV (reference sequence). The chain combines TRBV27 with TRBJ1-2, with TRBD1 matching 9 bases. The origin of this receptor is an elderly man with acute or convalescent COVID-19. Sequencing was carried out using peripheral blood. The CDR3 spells CASSANRGRNYGYTF. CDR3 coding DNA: TGTGCCAGCAGTGCAAACAGGGGGCGAAACTATGGCTACACCTTC.